Below are 11 T cell receptor beta chains sequenced from a single sample in a study of blood T cell repertoires in COVID-19. Profiling relied on immunoSEQ multiplex PCR, and the TCRdb table lists in-frame clones only, not all of them. The sample contains about 310,000 clones, 87% of which appear only once. Input material: peripheral blood. These receptor sequences come from a young man with active or convalescent COVID-19.

The chain has TRBV24-1 and TRBJ2-1; TRBD2 matches 10 bases. V shed 5 bases and J 10 bases; nucleotides not matched to a gene: 7. There are 14 residues in the CDR3. The germline CDR1 and CDR2 sequences are KGHDR and SFDVKD. CDR3 bases: TGTGCCACCAGTGCTACGGGACTAGCGAGGGAGCAGTTCTTC. Translated: CATSATGLAREQFF.

This clone was seen only a few times. V is TRBV19 and J is TRBJ1-5; D possibly corresponds to TRBD1 (6 bases). V was trimmed by 3 bases and J by 3 bases, leaving 12 bases between them. From germline, CDR1 is LNHDA and CDR2 SQIVND (reference sequence). The CDR3 covers 15 residues. CDR3 sequence (DNA): TGTGCCAGTAGTATGGTGTCAGGGGCCAATCAGCCCCAGCATTTT. Translated: CASSMVSGANQPQHF.

The V call is TRBV11-2, the J call TRBJ2-2, with 7 bases aligning to TRBD2. The germline V gene has CDR1 SGHAT and CDR2 FQNNGV. CDR3 length equals 18 residues. V was pared by 1 base and J by 3 bases, with 11 bases of the junction left unmatched. CDR3 loop: CASSLVLYGAGYTGELFF. As DNA, the CDR3 is TGTGCCAGCAGCTTAGTTCTATATGGAGCGGGATACACCGGGGAGCTGTTTTTT. Full variable domain (missing parts from reference TRBV11-2 and TRBJ2-2): EAGVAQSPRYKIIEKRQSVAFWCNPISGHATLYWYQQILGQGPKLLIQFQNNGVVDDSQLPKDRFSAERLKGVDSTLKIQPAKLEDSAVYLCASSLVLYGAGYTGELFFGEGSRLTVL.

The CDR3 loop reads CASSPSRDRLYEQYF. The CDR3 region has the DNA TGTGCCAGCTCACCCTCCCGGGACAGACTCTACGAGCAGTACTTC. V usage is TRBV18 and J usage is TRBJ2-7; 7 bases agree with TRBD1. The germline V gene encodes CDR1 KGHSH and CDR2 LQKENI. CDR3 length: 15 amino acids. J lost 3 bases, V lost 3 bases, and 8 bases had no gene match.

Comments on this clone: This CDR3 is also generated by other DNA sequences in the sample. This chain uses TRBV18 with TRBJ2-5; possible D gene TRBD1, 6 bases. Trimming pared 0 bases from V and 2 bases from J, leaving 7 bases between. Germline V CDR1 and CDR2: KGHSH, LQKENI. CDR3 length: 14 residues. The CDR3 reads CASSPPGQQETQYF. CDR3 sequence (DNA): TGTGCCAGCTCACCACCAGGACAGCAAGAGACCCAGTACTTC. The full variable domain, with the rest looked up from reference TRBV18 and TRBJ2-5, is NAGVMQNPRHLVRRRGQEARLRCSPMKGHSHVYWYRQLPEEGLKFMVYLQKENIIDESGMPKERFSAEFPKEGPSILRIQQVVRGDSAAYFCASSPPGQQETQYFGPGTRLLVL.

The genes are TRBV2 and TRBJ2-3; tentatively, D is TRBD2 (6 bases). Deletions cut 6 bases from V and 7 bases from J, with 17 bases between. The CDR3 contains 14 residues. From germline, CDR1 is SNHLY and CDR2 FYNNEI. DNA for the CDR3: TGTGCCAGCAGGGGTGGGGGGACCAGGAATACGCAGTATTTT. Its protein is CASRGGGTRNTQYF.

V gene TRBV10-2 combines with J gene TRBJ2-1; D call uncertain. Germline CDR1 reads WSHSY; CDR2 reads SAAADI. This CDR3 region has 15 residues. Trimming stripped 3 bases from V and 0 bases from J, with 9 bases between. Here the CDR3 DNA reads TGCGCCAGCAGTGAAACCCTGAGCTCCTACAATGAGCAGTTCTTC. This encodes CASSETLSSYNEQFF.

The chain couples TRBV10-3 to TRBJ1-3; D is uncertain. V was shortened by 3 bases and J by 3 bases, with 15 bases between the two germline ends. CDR1 is ENHRY and CDR2 is SYGVKD in the germline V gene. CDR3 size: 16 residues. CDR3 sequence reads: CAISEQRFDHGNTIYF. The CDR3 nucleotides are TGTGCCATCAGTGAACAGCGGTTCGACCATGGAAACACCATATATTTT.

This clone was observed a handful of times. The V call is TRBV5-1, the J call TRBJ2-7; TRBD2 matches at 8 bases. V was pared by 3 bases and J by 3 bases, with 5 bases of the junction left unmatched. This CDR3 spans 14 amino acids. Germline V gene data show CDR1 as SGHRS and CDR2 as YFSETQ. Here the CDR3 DNA reads TGCGCCAGCAGCTCGGGAGGGACGAACTACGAGCAGTACTTC. Its protein product is CASSSGGTNYEQYF.

This chain joins TRBV28 and TRBJ1-1, with a weak D call TRBD1 (6 bases). The length of the CDR3 is 14 residues. Germline assignment: CDR1 MDHEN and CDR2 SYDVKM. V shed 5 bases and J shed 4 bases, with 14 bases lying between them. The CDR3 loop reads CASSPATGPTEAFF. The CDR3 DNA reads as TGTGCCAGCAGTCCCGCGACAGGCCCCACTGAAGCTTTCTTT.

The chain employs TRBV25-1 and TRBJ1-1; D is unclear. Trimming cost V 4 bases and J 4 bases, with 7 bases left between them. Germline V gene data show CDR1 as MGHDK and CDR2 as SYGVNS. The CDR3 consists of 12 residues. The CDR3 is CASSAGSTEAFF. The CDR3 region has the DNA TGTGCCAGCAGTGCGGGTTCCACTGAAGCTTTCTTT.